The rows below give T cell receptor beta chains drawn from one sample of a study of vaccination and CD4 T cells after COVID-19. TCRdb recomputed calls from the PCR reads with MiXCR, one row per CDR3 protein. The table records about 12,000 distinct CDR3 sequences, roughly half of them present only once. These receptors' targets are unknown. What was sequenced was CD4+ T cells from blood, cultured in vitro. These receptor sequences come from a human donor who had recovered from COVID-19. The CDR3 runs from the conserved cysteine through the conserved F or W. A D gene is named only where the DNA matches it firmly. Clone size, where shown, is once, few, many, or a class for clones that have expanded.

j_gene | v_gene | d_gene | len | abundance | CDR3aa | CDR3nt
TRBJ2-1 | TRBV24-1 | - | 15 | - | CATEEGRLTYNEQFF | TGTGCCACCGAAGAGGGGAGACTGACTTACAATGAGCAGTTCTTC
TRBJ1-2 | TRBV12-3/TRBV12-4 | - | 13 | once | CASSLGLHYGYTF | TGTGCCAGCAGTCTGGGACTTCATTATGGCTACACCTTC
TRBJ2-2 | TRBV6-5 | - | 17 | - | CASSYYSRGAKTGELFF | TGTGCCAGCAGTTACTACAGTCGGGGGGCCAAAACCGGGGAGCTGTTTTTT
TRBJ2-3 | TRBV27 | - | 15 | - | CASSSAQGFTDTQYF | TGTGCCAGCAGTTCCGCCCAAGGATTCACAGATACGCAGTATTTT
TRBJ1-6 | TRBV9 | - | 14 | - | CASSPGGVNSPLHF | TGTGCCAGCAGCCCCGGAGGAGTCAATTCACCCCTCCACTTT
TRBJ2-7 | TRBV20-1 | TRBD2 | 20 | - | CSLLRLAGALPLLIFYEQYF | TGCAGTTTATTAAGACTAGCGGGGGCCCTCCCTCTCCTCATATTTTACGAGCAGTACTTC
TRBJ1-2 | TRBV29-1 | - | 14 | - | CSVEWRQGYYGYTF | TGCAGCGTTGAATGGAGGCAGGGGTACTATGGCTACACCTTC
TRBJ2-3 | TRBV4-3 | - | 16 | - | CASSQDAAVSTDTQYF | TGCGCCAGCAGCCAAGATGCAGCGGTGAGCACAGATACGCAGTATTTT
TRBJ2-1 | TRBV12-3/TRBV12-4 | TRBD1 | 15 | - | CASSLATTGINEQFF | TGTGCCAGCAGTTTAGCCACGACAGGGATCAATGAGCAGTTCTTC
TRBJ2-5 | TRBV20-1 | TRBD2 | 15 | - | CSARRGRGGKETQYF | TGCAGTGCTAGACGTGGGCGGGGGGGCAAAGAGACCCAGTACTTC
TRBJ1-1 | TRBV18 | - | 14 | once | CASSGKTGDTEAFF | TGTGCCAGCTCCGGCAAAACTGGGGACACTGAAGCTTTCTTT
TRBJ1-2 | TRBV7-9 | - | 13 | few | CASSLVGVDGYTF | TGTGCCAGCAGCTTAGTTGGGGTGGATGGCTACACCTTC
TRBJ2-5 | TRBV6-5 | TRBD2 | 17 | - | CASSYALAGGQGETQYF | TGTGCCAGCAGTTACGCACTAGCGGGGGGGCAGGGAGAGACCCAGTACTTC
TRBJ2-4 | TRBV12-3/TRBV12-4 | - | 14 | - | CASQPTGSQNIQYF | TGTGCCAGCCAGCCAACAGGGAGCCAAAACATTCAGTACTTC
TRBJ1-1 | TRBV7-8 | - | 16 | - | CASNPGYRGSSTEAFF | TGTGCCAGCAACCCAGGGTATCGCGGGTCTAGTACTGAAGCTTTCTTT
TRBJ2-2 | TRBV5-1 | - | 15 | - | CASSPTATNTGELFF | TGCGCCAGCAGCCCGACAGCCACGAACACCGGGGAGCTGTTTTTT
TRBJ2-6 | TRBV7-2 | - | 18 | - | CASSLIAGFSSGANVLTF | TGTGCCAGCAGCTTAATAGCAGGGTTTTCATCCGGGGCCAACGTCCTGACTTTC
TRBJ1-4 | TRBV20-1 | - | 16 | few | CSAPGGQGIINEKLFF | TGCAGTGCCCCGGGCGGGCAGGGGATCATTAATGAAAAACTGTTTTTT
TRBJ1-1 | TRBV20-1 | - | 16 | - | CSARGFLQSRDTEAFF | TGCAGTGCTAGAGGCTTCTTACAGAGCAGGGACACTGAAGCTTTCTTT
TRBJ2-3 | TRBV9 | - | 13 | - | CASSVANADTQCF | TGTGCCAGCAGCGTAGCGAACGCAGATACGCAGTGTTTT
TRBJ2-2 | TRBV4-1 | TRBD2 | 17 | - | CASSPTSGGWVTGELLF | TGCGCCAGCAGCCCCACTAGCGGGGGGTGGGTCACCGGGGAGCTGCTTTTT
TRBJ1-1 | TRBV18 | - | 15 | - | CASSPTTDMNTEAFF | TGTGCCAGCTCCCCTACGACCGACATGAACACTGAAGCTTTCTTT
TRBJ1-6 | TRBV4-1 | - | 12 | - | CASSPIGSPLHF | TGCGCCAGCAGCCCTATTGGGTCACCCCTCCACTTT
TRBJ2-5 | TRBV5-5 | TRBD1 | 16 | - | CASTLGQAHFQETQYF | TGTGCCAGCACTTTAGGACAGGCTCACTTTCAAGAGACCCAGTACTTC
TRBJ1-2 | TRBV5-1 | - | 13 | - | CASSSGLYYGYTF | TGCGCCAGCAGCTCCGGTCTTTACTATGGCTACACCTTC
TRBJ2-7 | TRBV27 | TRBD1 | 17 | - | CAGPHTSWDRGDYEQYF | TGTGCCGGACCTCATACGAGCTGGGACAGGGGGGACTACGAGCAGTACTTC
TRBJ1-5 | TRBV19 | - | 15 | - | CASSIAGTGFQPQHF | TGTGCCAGTAGTATTGCAGGGACCGGTTTTCAGCCCCAGCATTTT
TRBJ2-7 | TRBV20-1 | - | 13 | - | CSARGPMAYEQYF | TGCAGTGCTAGAGGGCCGATGGCCTACGAGCAGTACTTC
TRBJ1-1 | TRBV7-2 | - | 13 | - | CASSLDSGTEAFF | TGTGCCAGCAGCTTAGATTCAGGGACTGAAGCTTTCTTT
TRBJ1-4 | TRBV24-1 | - | 11 | - | CATEVYEKLFF | TGTGCCACCGAGGTTTACGAAAAACTGTTTTTT
TRBJ1-1 | TRBV18 | TRBD1 | 15 | - | CASSRQGVLNTEAFF | TGTGCCAGCTCCCGACAGGGGGTATTGAACACTGAAGCTTTCTTT
TRBJ1-2 | TRBV21-1 | - | 15 | - | CASSPAVLCSYGYTF | TGTGCCAGCAGTCCTGCGGTCTTGTGCTCCTATGGCTACACCTTC
TRBJ1-5 | TRBV12-3/TRBV12-4 | - | 15 | few | CASSGRGAGNQPQHF | TGTGCCAGCAGTGGGCGGGGGGCCGGCAATCAGCCCCAGCATTTT
TRBJ1-2 | TRBV18 | TRBD1 | 14 | few | CASSPTGVSYGYTF | TGTGCCAGCTCACCAACAGGGGTGAGCTATGGCTACACCTTC
TRBJ2-1 | TRBV7-2 | - | 13 | - | CASSSEGNNEQFF | TGTGCCAGCAGCTCCGAGGGCAACAATGAGCAGTTCTTC
TRBJ1-2 | TRBV11-2 | - | 15 | - | CASSPELWGNYGYTF | TGTGCCAGCAGCCCGGAACTATGGGGTAACTATGGCTACACCTTC
TRBJ2-1 | TRBV7-2 | TRBD2 | 15 | - | CASSLYAGGDNEQFF | TGTGCCAGCAGCTTATACGCGGGGGGGGACAATGAGCAGTTCTTC
TRBJ2-1 | TRBV9 | - | 14 | - | CASSSGTHGNEQFF | TGTGCCAGCAGCTCCGGGACCCACGGGAATGAGCAGTTCTTC
TRBJ2-1 | TRBV12-3/TRBV12-4 | TRBD1 | 14 | few | CASSPTGAYNEQFF | TGTGCCAGCAGTCCGACAGGGGCTTACAATGAGCAGTTCTTC
TRBJ2-5 | TRBV20-1 | TRBD2 | 14 | once | CSAPHRGGAETQYF | TGCAGTGCCCCGCACCGGGGGGGGGCGGAGACCCAGTACTTC
TRBJ2-3 | TRBV5-8 | - | 13 | - | CASSPRLAGAQYF | TGTGCCAGCAGCCCGAGGCTTGCGGGGGCCCAGTATTTT
TRBJ1-5 | TRBV28 | TRBD1 | 15 | few | CASTLVGQGFQPQHF | TGTGCCAGCACCTTAGTGGGACAGGGATTTCAGCCCCAGCATTTT
TRBJ2-1 | TRBV6-1 | - | 12 | - | CASTLRNNEQFF | TGTGCCAGCACCCTGAGGAACAATGAGCAGTTTTTC
TRBJ2-3 | TRBV30 | TRBD2 | 16 | - | CAWNPGLAGSTDTQYF | TGTGCCTGGAACCCGGGACTAGCGGGGAGCACAGATACGCAGTATTTT
TRBJ1-2 | TRBV5-1 | - | 15 | - | CASSPLVGEEGGYTF | TGCGCCAGCAGCCCCCTTGTCGGGGAGGAGGGTGGCTACACCTTC
TRBJ2-3 | TRBV18 | TRBD2 | 14 | - | CASSTGTSGLRRYF | TGTGCCAGCTCAACCGGGACTAGCGGGCTAAGGAGGTATTTT
TRBJ1-2 | TRBV27 | - | 17 | - | CASSSPRGSREYYGYTF | TGTGCCAGCAGTTCCCCCCGGGGCAGTCGAGAGTACTATGGCTACACCTTC
TRBJ2-7 | TRBV11-3 | TRBD2 | 16 | few | CASSLESLAGSYEQYF | TGTGCCAGCAGCTTAGAGTCGCTAGCGGGCTCCTACGAGCAGTACTTC
TRBJ2-7 | TRBV7-7 | - | 13 | - | CASSLKGDHEQYF | TGTGCCAGCAGCTTGAAGGGGGACCACGAGCAGTACTTC
TRBJ2-7 | TRBV5-4 | - | 15 | - | CASSWAGVSPYEQYF | TGTGCCAGCAGCTGGGCAGGGGTTTCTCCCTACGAGCAGTACTTC
TRBJ2-7 | TRBV4-3 | TRBD2 | 16 | - | CASSQGAGVSSYEQYF | TGCGCCAGCAGCCAAGGAGCGGGGGTGAGCTCCTACGAGCAGTACTTC
TRBJ1-2 | TRBV19 | - | 15 | - | CASSAGGTINYGYTF | TGTGCCAGTAGTGCCGGGGGGACGATTAACTATGGCTACACCTTC
TRBJ1-2 | TRBV9 | - | 10 | once | CASSGVGYTF | TGTGCCAGCAGCGGGGTTGGCTACACCTTC
TRBJ2-5 | TRBV5-1 | - | 13 | once | CASGQRDMETQYF | TGCGCCAGCGGGCAACGGGACATGGAGACCCAGTACTTC
TRBJ1-6 | TRBV20-1 | - | 15 | few | CSARGKTVNNSPLHF | TGCAGTGCTAGAGGAAAGACAGTGAATAATTCACCCCTCCACTTT